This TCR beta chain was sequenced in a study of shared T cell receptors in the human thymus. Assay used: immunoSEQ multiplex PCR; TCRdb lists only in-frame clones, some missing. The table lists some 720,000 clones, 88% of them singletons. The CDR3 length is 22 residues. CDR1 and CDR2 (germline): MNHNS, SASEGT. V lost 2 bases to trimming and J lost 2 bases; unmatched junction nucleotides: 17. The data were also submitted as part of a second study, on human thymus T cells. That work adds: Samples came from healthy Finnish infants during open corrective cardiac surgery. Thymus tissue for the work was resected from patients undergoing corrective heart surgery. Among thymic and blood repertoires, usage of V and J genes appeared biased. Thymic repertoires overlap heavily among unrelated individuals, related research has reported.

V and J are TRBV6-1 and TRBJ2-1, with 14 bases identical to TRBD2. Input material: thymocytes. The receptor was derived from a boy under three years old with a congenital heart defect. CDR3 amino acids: CASSESPGWGTSGRRAYNEQFF. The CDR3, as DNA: TGTGCCAGCAGTGAATCCCCAGGCTGGGGGACTAGCGGGAGACGGGCCTACAATGAGCAGTTCTTC.